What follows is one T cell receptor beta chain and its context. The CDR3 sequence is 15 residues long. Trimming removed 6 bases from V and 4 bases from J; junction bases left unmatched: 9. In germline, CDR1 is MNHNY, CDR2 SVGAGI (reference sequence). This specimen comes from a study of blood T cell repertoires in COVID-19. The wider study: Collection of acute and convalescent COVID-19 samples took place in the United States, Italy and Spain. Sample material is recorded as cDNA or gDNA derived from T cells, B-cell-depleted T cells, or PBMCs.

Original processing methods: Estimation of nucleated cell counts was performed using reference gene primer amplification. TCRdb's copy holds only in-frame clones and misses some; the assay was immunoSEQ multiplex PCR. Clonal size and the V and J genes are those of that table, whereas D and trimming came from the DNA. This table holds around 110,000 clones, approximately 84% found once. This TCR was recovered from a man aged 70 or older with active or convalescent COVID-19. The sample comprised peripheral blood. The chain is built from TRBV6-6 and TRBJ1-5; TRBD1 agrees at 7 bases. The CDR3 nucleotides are TGTGCCAGCAGGTCGGGACAGACGATTAATCAGCCCCAGCATTTT. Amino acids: CASRSGQTINQPQHF.